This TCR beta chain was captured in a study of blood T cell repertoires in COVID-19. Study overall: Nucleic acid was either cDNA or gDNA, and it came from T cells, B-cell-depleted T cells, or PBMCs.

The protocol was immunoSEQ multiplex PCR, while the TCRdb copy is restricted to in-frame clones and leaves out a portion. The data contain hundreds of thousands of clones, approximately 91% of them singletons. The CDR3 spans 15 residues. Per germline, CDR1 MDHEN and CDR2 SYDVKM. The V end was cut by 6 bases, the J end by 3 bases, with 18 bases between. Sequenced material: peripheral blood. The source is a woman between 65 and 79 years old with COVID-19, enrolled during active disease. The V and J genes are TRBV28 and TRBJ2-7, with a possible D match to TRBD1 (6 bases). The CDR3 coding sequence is TGTGCCAGCAGCCCCCGTGGGGGCGCGGTCTACGAGCAGTACTTC. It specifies CASSPRGGAVYEQYF. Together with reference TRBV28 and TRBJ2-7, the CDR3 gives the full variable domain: DVKVTQSSRYLVKRTGEKVFLECVQDMDHENMFWYRQDPGLGLRLIYFSYDVKMKEKGDIPEGYSVSREKKERFSLILESASTNQTSMYLCASSPRGGAVYEQYFGPGTRLTVT.